The 7 T cell receptor beta chains given below trace back to one sample, sequenced in a study of T cell repertoires in cytomegalovirus infection. From the reads, TCRdb called clonotypes with MiXCR, one entry per CDR3 protein. The table lists 680,000 or so distinct CDR3 sequences, roughly 33% of them singletons, with roughly 18% in the top ten. No cognate antigen is known for these TCRs. Sequences were derived from cultured PBMCs, sampled from culture after CMV antigen stimulation. Every receptor here comes from a human donor in good health (CMV status not recorded). Some clones in this sample may be carry-over from other donors' samples.

This clonotype has just a few counts. V is TRBV6-1 and J is TRBJ2-1; 7 nucleotides line up with TRBD2. This CDR3 contains 13 residues. The V and J ends lost 5 bases and 8 bases, in that order; junction bases with no gene match: 6. CDR1 and CDR2 (germline): MNHNS, SASEGT. The CDR3 DNA reads TGTGCCAGCAGTCCACCGGGGAGGGATGAGCAGTTCTTC. Protein product: CASSPPGRDEQFF.

The J gene is TRBJ2-5, the V gene TRBV6-2 or TRBV6-3; unclear D gene. This CDR3 is built from 15 residues. V lost 2 bases and J 3 bases, leaving 13 bases between the germline ends. Germline assignment: CDR1 MNHEY and CDR2 SVGEGT. As DNA, the CDR3 is TGTGCCAGCAGTTACAACCCAGTATTAAAAGAGACCCAGTACTTC. Encoded protein: CASSYNPVLKETQYF.

In this sample, this clonotype turned up many times. The V call is TRBV7-6, the J call TRBJ1-1; tentatively, D is TRBD1 (5 bases). The CDR3 loop spans 13 amino acids. The germline V and J ends were trimmed by 5 bases and 9 bases, with 16 bases remaining between them. CDR1 is SGHVS and CDR2 is FNYEAQ in the germline V gene. This CDR3 reads CASSPRPGGQAFF. The CDR3 DNA reads TGTGCCAGCAGCCCTCGCCCTGGGGGTCAAGCTTTCTTT.

The J gene is TRBJ2-3, the V gene TRBV7-6; 11 bases are shared with TRBD2. CDR3 length: 17 residues. V lost 0 bases to trimming and J lost 3 bases; unmatched junction nucleotides: 5. Germline loops: CDR1 SGHVS, CDR2 FNYEAQ. The chain's CDR3 is CASSLAVAGGGTDTQYF. The CDR3 DNA reads TGTGCCAGCAGCTTAGCCGTAGCGGGAGGGGGGACAGATACGCAGTATTTT.

The V and J genes are TRBV24-1 and TRBJ2-1; D is unresolved. The CDR3 spans 13 residues. V was shortened by 3 bases and J by 8 bases, with 10 bases between the two germline ends. Germline V lookup: CDR1 KGHDR, CDR2 SFDVKD. The CDR3 here is CATSDMGTDEQFF. As DNA, the CDR3 is TGTGCCACCAGTGATATGGGTACCGATGAGCAGTTCTTC.

The rearrangement joins TRBV9 to TRBJ2-1, with D perhaps TRBD1 or TRBD2 (5 bases each). Germline-derived CDR1 and CDR2 are SGDLS and YYNGEE. This CDR3 region has 14 residues. Trimming took off 4 bases at V and 5 bases at J, with 13 bases between the two ends. The CDR3 sequence is CASSRPGRHNEQFF. CDR3 bases: TGTGCCAGCAGCAGACCGGGACGCCACAATGAGCAGTTCTTC.

This clonotype was detected a few times. The chain is built from TRBV11-2 and TRBJ2-3; unclear D gene. Trimming cost V 1 base and J 7 bases, with 9 bases left between them. The germline gives CDR1 SGHAT, CDR2 FQNNGV. The CDR3 runs to 13 residues. This chain's CDR3 is CASSLGPENTQYF. CDR3 nucleotides: TGTGCCAGCAGCTTAGGGCCGGAAAATACGCAGTATTTT.